A selection of T cell receptor beta chains follows, all from one sample in a study of CD8 T cells in Susac syndrome. MiXCR was run by TCRdb on the immunoSEQ multiplex PCR reads, yielding one entry per CDR3 protein. The sample shows hundreds of thousands of distinct CDR3 sequences, about 94% of them seen only once. Sequencing was done on a sample of CD4+ T cells from PBMCs. The receptors originated from a human donor with Susac syndrome. Both conserved end residues are part of each CDR3. The order of the fields is V gene, clone size, J gene, CDR3 protein. Where a row states a size, it is once, few, many or the class of an expanded clone; other rows omit it.

V: TRBV20-1
size: -
J: TRBJ1-6
CDR3: CSARASGVGNSPLHF

V: TRBV25-1
size: -
J: TRBJ1-4
CDR3: CASSESSRVGKLFF

V: TRBV18
size: -
J: TRBJ2-7
CDR3: CASSPTRGGAYEQYF

V: TRBV5-1
size: -
J: TRBJ1-2
CDR3: CASSLLGLLGYGYTF

V: TRBV29-1
size: -
J: TRBJ2-5
CDR3: CSVQRQQETQYF

V: TRBV11-3
size: -
J: TRBJ2-7
CDR3: CASSLDQGQKQYF

V: TRBV20-1
size: -
J: TRBJ1-1
CDR3: CSATHPTTEAFF

V: TRBV3-1
size: -
J: TRBJ1-1
CDR3: CASSQDGGVSGTEAFF

V: TRBV9
size: -
J: TRBJ1-1
CDR3: CASSVRRGTEAFF

V: TRBV6-2/TRBV6-3
size: -
J: TRBJ1-5
CDR3: CASSSAVGQPQHF

V: TRBV20-1
size: -
J: TRBJ2-7
CDR3: CRGWAGAYEQYF

V: TRBV12-3/TRBV12-4
size: -
J: TRBJ1-1
CDR3: CASSLSAGAEAFF

V: TRBV12-3/TRBV12-4
size: once
J: TRBJ2-2
CDR3: CASSFGTGTVNTGELFF

V: TRBV10-3
size: -
J: TRBJ1-5
CDR3: CAIRDDTRSRPQHF

V: TRBV20-1
size: -
J: TRBJ2-7
CDR3: CSASRTRASYEQYF

V: TRBV28
size: -
J: TRBJ2-1
CDR3: CASSRTGGFNEQFF

V: TRBV3-1
size: -
J: TRBJ1-1
CDR3: CASSPEYYTEAFF

V: TRBV5-1
size: -
J: TRBJ2-6
CDR3: CASSHFGRSGANVLTF